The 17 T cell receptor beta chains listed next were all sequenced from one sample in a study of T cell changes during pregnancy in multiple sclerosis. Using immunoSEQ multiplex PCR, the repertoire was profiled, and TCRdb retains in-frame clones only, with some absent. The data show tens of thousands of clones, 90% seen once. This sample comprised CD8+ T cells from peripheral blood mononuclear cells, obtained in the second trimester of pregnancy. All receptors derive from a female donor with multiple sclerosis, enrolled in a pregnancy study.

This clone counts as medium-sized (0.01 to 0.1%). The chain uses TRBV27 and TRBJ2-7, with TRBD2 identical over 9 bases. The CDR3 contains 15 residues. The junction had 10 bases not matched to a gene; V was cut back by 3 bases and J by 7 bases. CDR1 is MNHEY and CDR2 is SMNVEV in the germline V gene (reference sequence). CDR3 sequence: CASSFLAGILEEQYF. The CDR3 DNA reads TGTGCCAGCAGTTTCCTAGCGGGGATTCTTGAGGAGCAGTACTTC.

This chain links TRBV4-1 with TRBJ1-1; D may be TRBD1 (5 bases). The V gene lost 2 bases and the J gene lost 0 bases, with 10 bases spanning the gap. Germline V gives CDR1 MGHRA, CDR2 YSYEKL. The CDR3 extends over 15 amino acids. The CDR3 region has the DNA TGCGCCAGCAGCCAACATCAGGGATTGAACACTGAAGCTTTCTTT. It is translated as CASSQHQGLNTEAFF.

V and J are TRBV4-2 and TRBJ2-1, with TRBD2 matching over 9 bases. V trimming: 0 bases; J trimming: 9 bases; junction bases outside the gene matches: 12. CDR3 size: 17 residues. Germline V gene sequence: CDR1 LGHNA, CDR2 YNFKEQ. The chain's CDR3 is CASSQERPAGGGVEQFF. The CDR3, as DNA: TGTGCCAGCAGCCAAGAACGTCCGGCGGGAGGGGGGGTTGAGCAGTTCTTC.

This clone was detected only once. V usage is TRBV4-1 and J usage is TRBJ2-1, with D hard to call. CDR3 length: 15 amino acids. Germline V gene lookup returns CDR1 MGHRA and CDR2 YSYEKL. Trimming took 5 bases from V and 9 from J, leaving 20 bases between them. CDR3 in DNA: TGCGCCAGCAGCTCAAGCCTCCAATCCCGTAGTGAGCAGTTCTTC. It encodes CASSSSLQSRSEQFF.

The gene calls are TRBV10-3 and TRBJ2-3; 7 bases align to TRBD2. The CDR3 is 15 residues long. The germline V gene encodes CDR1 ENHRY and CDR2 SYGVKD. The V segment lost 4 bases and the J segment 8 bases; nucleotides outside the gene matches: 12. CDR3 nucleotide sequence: TGTGCCATCAGTGCCGGGGAGGGAGAGGGTCCTACGCAGTATTTT. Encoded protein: CAISAGEGEGPTQYF.

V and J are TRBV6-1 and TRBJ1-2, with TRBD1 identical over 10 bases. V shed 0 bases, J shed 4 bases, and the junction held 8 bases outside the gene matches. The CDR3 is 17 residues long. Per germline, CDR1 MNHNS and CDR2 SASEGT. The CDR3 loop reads CASSEAPNDRGLYGYTF. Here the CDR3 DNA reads TGTGCCAGCAGTGAAGCGCCCAACGACAGGGGGCTCTATGGCTACACCTTC.

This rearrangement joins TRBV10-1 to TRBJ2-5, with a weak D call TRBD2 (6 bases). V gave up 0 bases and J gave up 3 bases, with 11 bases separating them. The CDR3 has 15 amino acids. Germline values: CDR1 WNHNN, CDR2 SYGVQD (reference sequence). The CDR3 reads CASSESGRIEETQYF. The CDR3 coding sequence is TGCGCCAGCAGTGAGTCCGGGAGAATCGAAGAGACCCAGTACTTC.

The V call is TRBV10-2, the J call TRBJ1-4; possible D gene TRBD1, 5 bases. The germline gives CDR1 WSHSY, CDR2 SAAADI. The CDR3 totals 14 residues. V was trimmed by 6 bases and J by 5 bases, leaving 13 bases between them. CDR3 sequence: CASSRQQENEKLFF. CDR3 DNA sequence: TGCGCCAGCAGCCGACAGCAAGAGAATGAAAAACTGTTTTTT.

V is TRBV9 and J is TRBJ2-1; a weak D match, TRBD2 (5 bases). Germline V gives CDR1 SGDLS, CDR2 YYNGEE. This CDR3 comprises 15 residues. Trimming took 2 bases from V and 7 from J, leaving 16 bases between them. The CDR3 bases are TGTGCCAGCAGCGTGAGGGTAGCAGTAGTGAATGAGCAGTTCTTC. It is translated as CASSVRVAVVNEQFF.

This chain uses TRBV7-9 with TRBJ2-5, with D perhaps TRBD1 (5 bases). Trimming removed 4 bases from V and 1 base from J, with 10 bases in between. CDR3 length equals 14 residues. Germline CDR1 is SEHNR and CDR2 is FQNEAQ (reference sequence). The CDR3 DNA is TGTGCCAGCAGCTCAGACAGCTTCCAAGAGACCCAGTACTTC. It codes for CASSSDSFQETQYF.

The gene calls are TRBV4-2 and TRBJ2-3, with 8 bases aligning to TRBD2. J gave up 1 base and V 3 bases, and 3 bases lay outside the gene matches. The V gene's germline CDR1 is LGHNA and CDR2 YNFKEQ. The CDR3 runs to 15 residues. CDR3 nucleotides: TGTGCCAGCAGCCAGACGACTAGCGGCACAGATACGCAGTATTTT. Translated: CASSQTTSGTDTQYF.

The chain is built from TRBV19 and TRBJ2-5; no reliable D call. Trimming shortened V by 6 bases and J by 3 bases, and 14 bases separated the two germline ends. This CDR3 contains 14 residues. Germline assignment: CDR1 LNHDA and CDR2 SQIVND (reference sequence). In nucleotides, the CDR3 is TGTGCCAGTAGCCCACTTCCGCAAGAAGAGACCCAGTACTTC. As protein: CASSPLPQEETQYF.

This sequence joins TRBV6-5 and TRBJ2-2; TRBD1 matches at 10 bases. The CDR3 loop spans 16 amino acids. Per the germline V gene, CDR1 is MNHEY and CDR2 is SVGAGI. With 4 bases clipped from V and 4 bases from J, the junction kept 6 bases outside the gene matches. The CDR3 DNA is TGTGCCAGCAGTTGGGGACAGGGGTCTACCACCGGGGAGCTGTTTTTT. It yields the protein CASSWGQGSTTGELFF.

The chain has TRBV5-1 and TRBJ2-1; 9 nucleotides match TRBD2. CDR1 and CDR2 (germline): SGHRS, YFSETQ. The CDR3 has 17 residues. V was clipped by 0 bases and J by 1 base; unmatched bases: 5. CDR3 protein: CASSLAAGGTSYNEQFF. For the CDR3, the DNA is TGCGCCAGCAGCTTGGCGGCGGGAGGGACATCCTACAATGAGCAGTTCTTC.

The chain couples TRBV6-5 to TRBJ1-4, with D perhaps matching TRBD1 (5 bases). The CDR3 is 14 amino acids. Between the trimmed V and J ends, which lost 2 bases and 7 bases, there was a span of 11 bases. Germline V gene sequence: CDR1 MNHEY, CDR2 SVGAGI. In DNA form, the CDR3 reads TGTGCCAGCAGTTACGCGACAGCTAGTGAAAAACTGTTTTTT. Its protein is CASSYATASEKLFF.

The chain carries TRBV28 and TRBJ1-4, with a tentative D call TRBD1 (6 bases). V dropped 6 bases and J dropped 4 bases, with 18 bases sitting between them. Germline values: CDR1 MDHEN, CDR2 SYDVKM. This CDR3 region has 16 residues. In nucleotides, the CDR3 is TGTGCCAGCAGACCCCCGGGGGGCGCGGGTAATGAAAAACTGTTTTTT. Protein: CASRPPGGAGNEKLFF. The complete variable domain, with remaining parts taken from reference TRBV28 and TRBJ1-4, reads DVKVTQSSRYLVKRTGEKVFLECVQDMDHENMFWYRQDPGLGLRLIYFSYDVKMKEKGDIPEGYSVSREKKERFSLILESASTNQTSMYLCASRPPGGAGNEKLFFGSGTQLSVL.

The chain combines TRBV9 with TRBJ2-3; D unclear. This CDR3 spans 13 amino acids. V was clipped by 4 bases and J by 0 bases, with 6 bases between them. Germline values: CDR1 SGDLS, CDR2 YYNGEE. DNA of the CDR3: TGTGCCAGCAGCCTTACAAGCACAGATACGCAGTATTTT. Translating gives CASSLTSTDTQYF.